The 14 T cell receptor beta chains reported below all come from one sample, sequenced in a study of blood T cell repertoires in COVID-19. Some clones are missing from TCRdb's copy, which holds only in-frame ones; the method was immunoSEQ multiplex PCR. The table includes under 300,000 clones, around 87% detected once. The source material was peripheral blood. These receptors came from a man between 60 and 75 years old who had recovered from COVID-19.

The V and J genes are TRBV6-1 and TRBJ1-3, with D unresolved. Germline V gives CDR1 MNHNS, CDR2 SASEGT. The CDR3 has 15 amino acids. Trimming left V 2 bases short and J 0 bases short, with 8 bases between. The CDR3 reads CASSEIVFSGNTIYF. DNA of the CDR3: TGTGCCAGCAGTGAAATAGTGTTCTCTGGAAACACCATATATTTT.

This chain uses TRBV19 with TRBJ1-2; tentative D call: TRBD1 (6 bases). V was trimmed by 0 bases and J by 5 bases, leaving 13 bases between them. There are 15 residues in the CDR3. Germline CDR1 LNHDA, CDR2 SQIVND (reference sequence). The CDR3 reads CASSIDWTATYGYTF. The DNA of the CDR3 is TGTGCCAGTAGTATAGACTGGACAGCTACTTATGGCTACACCTTC.

The rearrangement uses TRBV2 and TRBJ1-2; D might be TRBD1 (6 bases). The germline CDR1 and CDR2 sequences are SNHLY and FYNNEI. V dropped 11 bases and J dropped 1 base, with 14 bases sitting between them. The CDR3 sequence is 13 residues long. The CDR3 nucleotides read TGTGCCGCTACAGGGACCCTTAACTATGGCTACACCTTC. Its translation is CAATGTLNYGYTF.

The rearrangement uses TRBV6-5 and TRBJ1-2; D unresolved. V gave up 8 bases and J gave up 1 base, with 17 bases separating them. CDR1 and CDR2 (germline): MNHEY, SVGAGI. CDR3 length: 15 residues. The CDR3: CASWRALGFNYGYTF. CDR3 nucleotides: TGTGCCAGCTGGAGGGCTTTGGGTTTTAACTATGGCTACACCTTC.

This clone was seen once. The V and J genes are TRBV6-2 or TRBV6-3 and TRBJ2-2; TRBD2 agrees at 13 bases. Germline CDR1 reads MNHEY; CDR2 reads SVGEGT. The V and J ends lost 4 bases and 7 bases, in that order; junction bases with no gene match: 9. CDR3 length: 17 amino acids. In nucleotides, the CDR3 is TGTGCCAGCAGTTCTACACTAGCGGGGGGGCCCATCGGGGAGCTGTTTTTT. It codes for CASSSTLAGGPIGELFF.

The chain recombines TRBV18 with TRBJ1-3; no clear D. Per the germline V gene, CDR1 is KGHSH and CDR2 is LQKENI. The V gene lost 4 bases and the J gene lost 0 bases, with 10 bases spanning the gap. The CDR3 contains 15 residues. CDR3 sequence: CASSQQVTSGNTIYF. CDR3 in DNA: TGTGCCAGCTCACAGCAGGTGACCTCTGGAAACACCATATATTTT.

The rearrangement links TRBV7-8 to TRBJ1-1, with 7 bases that match TRBD1. The junction had 3 bases not matched to a gene; V was cut back by 1 base and J by 1 base. The CDR3 is made up of 15 amino acids. CDR1 is SGHVS, CDR2 FQNEAQ, per germline. CDR3 residues: CASSLGGTANTEAFF. The CDR3 coding sequence is TGTGCCAGCAGCTTAGGGGGGACAGCGAACACTGAAGCTTTCTTT. The full variable domain, rest sourced from reference TRBV7-8 and TRBJ1-1, is GAGVSQSPRYKVAKRGQDVALRCDPISGHVSLFWYQQALGQGPEFLTYFQNEAQLDKSGLPSDRFFAERPEGSVSTLKIQRTQQEDSAVYLCASSLGGTANTEAFFGQGTRLTVV.

The chain uses TRBV9 and TRBJ1-1, with TRBD1 matching over 10 bases. Per germline, CDR1 SGDLS and CDR2 YYNGEE. The CDR3 extends over 20 amino acids. The trim removed 0 bases at V and 5 bases at J, leaving 19 bases unmatched. CDR3 sequence (DNA): TGTGCCAGCAGCGTAGGTCCCTACCAGCCGCCGACAGGGGGCGGGACTGAAGCTTTCTTT. It translates to CASSVGPYQPPTGGGTEAFF.

The V gene is TRBV7-9, the J gene TRBJ1-1; TRBD1 agrees at 7 bases. Germline V gene data show CDR1 as SEHNR and CDR2 as FQNEAQ (reference sequence). J gave up 3 bases and V 5 bases, and 15 bases lay outside the gene matches. The CDR3 consists of 17 residues. The CDR3 coding sequence is TGTGCCAGCAGCCGGAGACCGACGACAGGGTCGCACACTGAAGCTTTCTTT. Its translation: CASSRRPTTGSHTEAFF.

The sample holds a few counts of this clone. The chain employs TRBV14 and TRBJ1-2, with 7 bases fitting TRBD1. Per the germline V gene, CDR1 is SGHDN and CDR2 is FVKESK. J was trimmed by 3 bases and V by 2 bases; bases with no gene match: 9. CDR3 length: 16 amino acids. This chain's CDR3 is CASSQRTTGPDYGYTF. In nucleotides, the CDR3 is TGTGCCAGCAGCCAACGGACGACAGGGCCGGACTATGGCTACACCTTC. The full variable domain, completed using reference TRBV14 and TRBJ1-2, is EAGVTQFPSHSVIEKGQTVTLRCDPISGHDNLYWYRRVMGKEIKFLLHFVKESKQDESGMPNNRFLAERTGGTYSTLKVQPAELEDSGVYFCASSQRTTGPDYGYTFGSGTRLTVV.

This sequence joins TRBV20-1 and TRBJ1-1; D not certain. Trimming took 4 bases from V and 7 from J, leaving 10 bases between them. CDR3 length equals 11 residues. Germline-derived CDR1 and CDR2 are DFQATT and SNEGSKA (reference sequence). The CDR3 spells CSATIQDEAFF. In DNA form, the CDR3 reads TGCAGTGCTACAATCCAGGATGAAGCTTTCTTT.

The V call is TRBV5-6, the J call TRBJ1-2; D call uncertain. Trimming pared 0 bases from V and 5 bases from J, leaving 11 bases between. The CDR3 runs to 14 residues. In germline, CDR1 is SGHDT, CDR2 YYEEEE. The CDR3: CASSLGVGSYGYTF. CDR3 nucleotide sequence: TGTGCCAGCAGCTTGGGGGTAGGGAGTTATGGCTACACCTTC. Looking up the rest from reference TRBV5-6 and TRBJ1-2 gives the full variable domain: DAGVTQSPTHLIKTRGQQVTLRCSPKSGHDTVSWYQQALGQGPQFIFQYYEEEERQRGNFPDRFSGHQFPNYSSELNVNALLLGDSALYLCASSLGVGSYGYTFGSGTRLTVV.

Only a few counts were recorded for this clone. The V and J genes are TRBV6-6 and TRBJ1-6, with TRBD1 matching over 9 bases. The CDR3 is 16 residues long. Trimming took 0 bases from V and 7 from J; bases not matched to a gene: 4. Germline values: CDR1 MNHNY, CDR2 SVGAGI (reference sequence). DNA of the CDR3: TGTGCCAGCAGTTACTCCAAGGGACAGGGAAATTCACCCCTCCACTTT. Encoded protein: CASSYSKGQGNSPLHF.

The sample holds a few counts of this clone. The chain joins TRBV7-9 to TRBJ2-1; 8 nucleotides align to TRBD2. The J segment lost 8 bases and the V segment lost 11 bases, leaving 11 bases of the junction unmatched. The CDR3 contains 13 residues. Germline V gives CDR1 SEHNR, CDR2 FQNEAQ (reference sequence). The CDR3 spells CAAGGLGGDEQFF. The CDR3 nucleotides are TGTGCCGCCGGGGGACTAGGGGGAGATGAGCAGTTCTTC.